What follows describes a single T cell receptor beta chain. Original data processing: Owing to the provision of junction-only sequences devoid of quality scores by immunoSEQ, filtering differed. Sequencing used immunoSEQ multiplex PCR; TCRdb keeps in-frame clones, though not all of them. V and J calls and clone size are given by that table; D and trimming were obtained from the DNA. The data contain approximately 530,000 clones, about 96% of them singletons. These data originate in a study of shared clonotypes between healthy human individuals. Donors had no recently reported acute infections or vaccinations and were HIV-negative. This TCR derives from a woman aged 30 to 39 in good health. The sequencing input was naive CD4+ T cells sorted from blood. Subset indicated: CD45RA+ positively selected.

CDR3 DNA: TGTGCCAGTAGTATCAACAGGGAGGACTACAATGAGCAGTTCTTC. Protein: CASSINREDYNEQFF. This chain connects TRBV19 to TRBJ2-1, with D perhaps matching TRBD1 or TRBD2 (6 bases each). V dropped 3 bases and J dropped 3 bases, with 12 bases sitting between them. The CDR3 length is 15 residues. Germline lookup yields CDR1 LNHDA and CDR2 SQIVND (reference sequence).